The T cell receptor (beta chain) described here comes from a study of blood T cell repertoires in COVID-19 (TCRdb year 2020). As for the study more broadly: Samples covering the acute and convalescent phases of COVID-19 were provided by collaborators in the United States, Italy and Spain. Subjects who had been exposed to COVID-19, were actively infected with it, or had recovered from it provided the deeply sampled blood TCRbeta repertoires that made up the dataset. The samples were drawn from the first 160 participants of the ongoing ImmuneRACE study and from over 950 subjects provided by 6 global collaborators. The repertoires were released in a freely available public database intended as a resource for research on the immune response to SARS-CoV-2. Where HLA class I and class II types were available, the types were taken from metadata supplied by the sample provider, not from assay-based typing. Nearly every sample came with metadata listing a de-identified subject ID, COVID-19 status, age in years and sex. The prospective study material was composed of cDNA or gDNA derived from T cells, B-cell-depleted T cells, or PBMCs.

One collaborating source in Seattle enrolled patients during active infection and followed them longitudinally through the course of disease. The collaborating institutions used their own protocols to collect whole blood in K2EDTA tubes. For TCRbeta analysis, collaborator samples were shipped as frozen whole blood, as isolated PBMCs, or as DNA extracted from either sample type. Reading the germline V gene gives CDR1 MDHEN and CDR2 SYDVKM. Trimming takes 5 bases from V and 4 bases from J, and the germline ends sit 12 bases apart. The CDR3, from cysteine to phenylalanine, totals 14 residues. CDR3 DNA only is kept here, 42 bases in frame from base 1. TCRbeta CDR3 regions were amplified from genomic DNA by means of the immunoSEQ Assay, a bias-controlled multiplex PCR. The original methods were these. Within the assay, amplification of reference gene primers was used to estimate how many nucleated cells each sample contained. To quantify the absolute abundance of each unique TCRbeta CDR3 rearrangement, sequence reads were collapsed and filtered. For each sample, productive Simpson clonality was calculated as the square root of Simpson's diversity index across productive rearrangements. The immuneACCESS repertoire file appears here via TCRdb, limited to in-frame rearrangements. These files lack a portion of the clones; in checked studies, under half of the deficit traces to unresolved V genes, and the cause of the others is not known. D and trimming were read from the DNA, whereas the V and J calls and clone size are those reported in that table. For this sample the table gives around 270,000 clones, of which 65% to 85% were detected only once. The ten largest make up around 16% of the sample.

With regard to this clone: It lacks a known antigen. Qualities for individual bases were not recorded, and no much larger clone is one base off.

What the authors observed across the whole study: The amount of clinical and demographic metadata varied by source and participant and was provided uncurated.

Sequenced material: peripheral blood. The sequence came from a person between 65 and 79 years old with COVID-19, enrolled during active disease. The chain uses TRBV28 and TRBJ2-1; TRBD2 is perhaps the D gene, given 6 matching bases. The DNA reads TGTGCCAGCAGTCCGCGGGGCCGGTACAATGAGCAGTTCTTC. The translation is CASSPRGRYNEQFF.